This T cell receptor (beta chain) emerged from a study of shared clonotypes between healthy human individuals. Genomic DNA belonging to each subset was distributed in equal measure over several immunoSEQ plates. Repertoires were generated with immunoSEQ multiplex PCR, while TCRdb's copy carries only in-frame clones and drops some. The sample lists around 1 million clones, around three quarters seen once, with 1.5% in the top ten. General observations from the study: Relative to memory subsets, naive subsets generally showed larger estimated richness.

With 5 bases removed from V and 3 bases from J, the gap between germline ends came to 2 bases. The CDR3 runs to 12 residues. In germline, CDR1 is SGHAT, CDR2 FQNNGV. As for this clone: Its target is unknown. A much more abundant neighbour one base away suggests this may be a read error.

The specimen was memory CD4+ T cells sorted from blood. Subset reported: CD45RA-negative fraction. This chain connects TRBV11-2 to TRBJ1-6; no firm D call. This TCR was recovered from a man aged 18 to 30 in good health. CDR3 DNA sequence: TGTGCCAGCAGCCGCTATAATTCACCCCTCCACTTT. This sequence encodes CASSRYNSPLHF.